The 10 T cell receptor beta chains below all came from one sample that was sequenced in a study of cytomegalovirus exposure and HLA in healthy donors. A multiplex PCR was run with 60 Vbeta primers and 13 Jbeta primers. Assay used: immunoSEQ multiplex PCR; TCRdb lists only in-frame clones, some missing. The repertoire holds some 170,000 clones, with 75% to 85% as singletons. The sequencing sample was made of PBMCs. The receptors originated from a man aged 50 to 59 in good health and CMV-seropositive.

This clone appeared a single time. V is TRBV2 and J is TRBJ2-1; no definite D call. Germline CDR1 is SNHLY and CDR2 is FYNNEI. The V and J ends lost 4 bases and 1 base respectively, with 8 bases between them. CDR3 length: 14 amino acids. The CDR3 loop is CASSVAPSYNEQFF. The DNA for the CDR3 is TGTGCCAGCAGTGTGGCTCCTTCCTACAATGAGCAGTTCTTC.

This clone occurred a few times. V gene TRBV11-1 combines with J gene TRBJ1-5; D possibly corresponds to TRBD1 (6 bases). The V end lost 5 bases, the J end lost 0 bases, and 11 bases lay between the germline ends. Germline V CDR1 and CDR2: SGHAT, FQDESV (reference sequence). The CDR3 runs to 15 residues. The CDR3 spells CASSPGTNSNQPQHF. CDR3 sequence (DNA): TGTGCCAGCAGCCCAGGGACAAATAGCAATCAGCCCCAGCATTTT.

CDR3 nucleotide sequence: TGCGCCAGCAGTGAGGGCCAGGGTTATGGCAATCAGCCCCAGCATTTT. Its translation is CASSEGQGYGNQPQHF. This chain joins TRBV10-2 and TRBJ1-5; possible D gene TRBD1, 5 bases. The CDR3 is made up of 16 amino acids. Trimming took 2 bases from V and 2 from J, leaving 13 bases between them. Per germline, CDR1 WSHSY and CDR2 SAAADI.

The gene calls are TRBV28 and TRBJ1-1, with D tentatively TRBD1 (6 bases). The CDR3 is made up of 18 amino acids. Trimming took 2 bases from V and 5 from J, leaving 24 bases between them. CDR1 is MDHEN and CDR2 is SYDVKM in the germline V gene. CDR3 DNA sequence: TGTGCCAGCAGTTTACCCCCCCGGACAGCCCTTGTGTGGACTGAAGCTTTCTTT. Translated, it gives CASSLPPRTALVWTEAFF.

The chain employs TRBV6-4 and TRBJ1-3; 7 bases agree with TRBD1. The J segment lost 4 bases and the V segment lost 2 bases, leaving 8 bases of the junction unmatched. The CDR3 loop spans 16 amino acids. CDR1 and CDR2 (germline): MRHNA, SNTAGT. The CDR3 DNA reads TGTGCCAGCAGTGACGGGACAGCCTTGGGGGGAAACACCATATATTTT. It specifies CASSDGTALGGNTIYF.

The chain employs TRBV28 and TRBJ1-2, with TRBD1 as a possible D gene (6 bases). Trimming left V 2 bases short and J 4 bases short, with 11 bases between. This CDR3 comprises 14 residues. Per the germline V gene, CDR1 is MDHEN and CDR2 is SYDVKM. CDR3 DNA sequence: TGTGCCAGCAGTTTACCACAGGGAAGCTATGGCTACACCTTC. This encodes CASSLPQGSYGYTF.

CDR3 protein: CASRQGRSTEAFF. The CDR3 DNA sequence: TGTGCCAGCAGACAGGGCAGGAGCACTGAAGCTTTCTTT. This sequence joins TRBV6-1 and TRBJ1-1; D is perhaps TRBD1 (6 bases). Looked up from germline, CDR1 is MNHNS and CDR2 is SASEGT. Trimming shortened V by 6 bases and J by 4 bases, and 12 bases separated the two germline ends. The CDR3 loop spans 13 amino acids.

This clone was observed a single time. The chain joins TRBV7-6 to TRBJ1-1, with 9 bases matching TRBD1. CDR1 is SGHVS, CDR2 FNYEAQ, per germline. J lost 5 bases, V lost 4 bases, and 5 bases had no gene match. The CDR3 extends over 14 amino acids. The CDR3: CASSSGQGWTEAFF. In DNA, the CDR3 is TGTGCCAGCAGCTCCGGACAGGGGTGGACTGAAGCTTTCTTT.

The chain links TRBV4-3 to TRBJ1-1; no definite D call. V was shortened by 3 bases and J by 6 bases, with 14 bases between the two germline ends. Germline loops: CDR1 LGHNA, CDR2 YSLEER. The CDR3 covers 14 residues. The CDR3 loop is CASSQRASGAEAFF. In nucleotides, the CDR3 is TGCGCCAGCAGCCAGCGGGCGAGCGGCGCTGAAGCTTTCTTT.

The chain recombines TRBV14 with TRBJ2-7; D possibly corresponds to TRBD1 (6 bases). The CDR3 totals 14 residues. Germline V lookup: CDR1 SGHDN, CDR2 FVKESK. V shed 5 bases and J shed 2 bases, with 13 bases lying between them. DNA of the CDR3: TGTGCCAGCAGCACGACAGGTTTTACCTACGAGCAGTACTTC. Its protein is CASSTTGFTYEQYF.